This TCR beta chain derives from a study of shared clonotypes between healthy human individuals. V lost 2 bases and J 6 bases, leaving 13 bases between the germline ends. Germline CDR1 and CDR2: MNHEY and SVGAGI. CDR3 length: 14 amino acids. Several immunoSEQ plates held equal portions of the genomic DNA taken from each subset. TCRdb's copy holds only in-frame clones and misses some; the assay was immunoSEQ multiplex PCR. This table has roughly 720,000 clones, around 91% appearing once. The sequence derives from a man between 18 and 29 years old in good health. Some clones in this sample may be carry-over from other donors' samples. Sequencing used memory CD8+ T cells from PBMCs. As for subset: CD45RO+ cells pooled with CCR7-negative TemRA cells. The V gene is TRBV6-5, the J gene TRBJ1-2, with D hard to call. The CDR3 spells CASSYHLGGDGYTF. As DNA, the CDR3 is TGTGCCAGCAGTTACCACCTGGGAGGAGATGGCTACACCTTC.